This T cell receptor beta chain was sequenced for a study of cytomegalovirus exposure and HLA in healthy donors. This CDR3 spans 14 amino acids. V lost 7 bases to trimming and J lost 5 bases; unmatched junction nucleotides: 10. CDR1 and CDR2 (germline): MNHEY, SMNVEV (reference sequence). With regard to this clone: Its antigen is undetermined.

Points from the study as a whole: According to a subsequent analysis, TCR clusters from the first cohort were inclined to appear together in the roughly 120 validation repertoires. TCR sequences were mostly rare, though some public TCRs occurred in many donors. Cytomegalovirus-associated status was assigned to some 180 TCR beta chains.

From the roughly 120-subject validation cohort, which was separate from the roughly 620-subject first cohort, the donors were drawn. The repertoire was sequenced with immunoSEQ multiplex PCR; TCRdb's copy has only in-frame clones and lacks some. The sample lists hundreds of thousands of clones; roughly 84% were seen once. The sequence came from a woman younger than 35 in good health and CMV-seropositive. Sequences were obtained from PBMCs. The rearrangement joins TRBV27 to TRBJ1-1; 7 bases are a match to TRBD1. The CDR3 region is CASTPGTEATEAFF. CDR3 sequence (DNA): TGTGCCAGCACCCCAGGGACAGAAGCGACTGAAGCTTTCTTT.